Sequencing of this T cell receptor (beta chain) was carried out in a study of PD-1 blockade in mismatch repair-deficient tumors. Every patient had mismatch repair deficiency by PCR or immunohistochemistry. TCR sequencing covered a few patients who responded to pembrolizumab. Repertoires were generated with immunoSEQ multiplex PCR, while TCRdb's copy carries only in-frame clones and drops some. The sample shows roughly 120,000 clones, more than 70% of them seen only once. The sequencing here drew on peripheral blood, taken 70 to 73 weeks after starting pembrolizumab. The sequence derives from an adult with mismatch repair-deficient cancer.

The CDR3 DNA sequence: TGCGCCAGCAGCACAGGACGGTCTGTGGCTTTCTTT. It encodes CASSTGRSVAFF. The gene calls are TRBV5-1 and TRBJ1-1; TRBD1 might be the D (5 bases). CDR3 length: 12 amino acids. V lost 4 bases and J lost 11, with 15 bases in between. Germline V gives CDR1 SGHRS, CDR2 YFSETQ.